The next 20 T cell receptor beta chains were all read from a single sample in a study of early T cells in non-severe SARS-CoV-2 infection. Using its own MiXCR run on the 5' RACE reads, TCRdb lists one record per CDR3 protein. The table includes 55,000 to 80,000 distinct CDR3 sequences, 8% to 9% detected once. The source material was whole blood, sampled at baseline. Receptor source: an adult who was a healthcare worker with PCR-confirmed SARS-CoV-2 infection or an uninfected control (not recorded which).

This clonotype occurred many times. The chain combines TRBV11-2 with TRBJ1-5; D unclear. The CDR3 runs 13 residues. Trimming took off 6 bases at V and 3 bases at J, with 9 bases between the two ends. Germline V gives CDR1 SGHAT, CDR2 FQNNGV. CDR3: CASSRGINQPQHF. Here the CDR3 DNA reads TGTGCCAGCAGTCGGGGAATCAATCAGCCCCAGCATTTT.

This clonotype has just a few counts. The rearrangement links TRBV5-1 to TRBJ2-7, with 9 bases lining up with TRBD2. The V gene end was trimmed by 4 bases and the J gene end by 0 bases; junction bases not matched to a gene: 8. The CDR3 extends over 16 amino acids. The germline V gene has CDR1 SGHRS and CDR2 YFSETQ. The CDR3 coding sequence is TGCGCCAGCAGCCCGGGGACTAGCTCGACCTCCTACGAGCAGTACTTC. Protein product: CASSPGTSSTSYEQYF.

This clonotype was picked up a small number of times. The V gene is TRBV6-6, the J gene TRBJ2-7; TRBD1 is a possible D gene (6 bases). Germline-derived CDR1 and CDR2 are MNHNY and SVGAGI (reference sequence). This CDR3 is 19 amino acids long. V was clipped by 3 bases and J by 2 bases, with 26 bases between them. In DNA form, the CDR3 reads TGTGCCAGCAGTTATACAGGGAGTGGGGGTAGGAAGAAGGCCTACGAGCAGTACTTC. Amino acid sequence: CASSYTGSGGRKKAYEQYF.

This clonotype was observed many times. The chain carries TRBV5-1 and TRBJ2-5, with 13 positions matching TRBD2. The germline gives CDR1 SGHRS, CDR2 YFSETQ. V lost 4 bases, J lost 4 bases, and 4 bases stayed unmatched. The CDR3 has 15 residues. Written as DNA, the CDR3 is TGCGCCAGCAGCCGGGGACTAGCGGGACTAGAGACCCAGTACTTC. The encoded protein is CASSRGLAGLETQYF.

The chain carries TRBV19 and TRBJ2-7; TRBD2 matches at 7 bases. With 3 bases clipped from V and 6 bases from J, the junction kept 5 bases outside the gene matches. CDR3 length: 13 residues. Germline V gives CDR1 LNHDA, CDR2 SQIVND (reference sequence). In DNA, the CDR3 is TGTGCCAGTAGTATCTCAGGGACTACCGAGCAGTACTTC. This codes for CASSISGTTEQYF.

This chain's CDR3 is CASSVARGTDTQYF. Written as DNA, the CDR3 is TGTGCCAGCAGCGTGGCCAGGGGGACAGATACGCAGTATTTT. This sequence joins TRBV5-5 and TRBJ2-3; 7 nucleotides align to TRBD1. CDR1 and CDR2 from the germline V gene are SGHKS and YYEKEE (reference sequence). Trimming cost V 4 bases and J 3 bases; bases outside gene matches: 5. The CDR3 consists of 14 residues.

This clonotype was found many times. The rearrangement uses TRBV9 and TRBJ2-3; D unresolved. The V and J ends lost 0 bases and 4 bases respectively, with 3 bases between them. The CDR3 totals 12 residues. Germline V gene lookup returns CDR1 SGDLS and CDR2 YYNGEE. The CDR3 reads CASSVGADTQYF. CDR3 DNA sequence: TGTGCCAGCAGCGTAGGGGCAGATACGCAGTATTTT.

This clonotype was counted many times. The chain combines TRBV25-1 with TRBJ2-7; D is possibly TRBD2 (6 bases). The CDR3 is made up of 13 amino acids. V lost 6 bases and J 0 bases, leaving 9 bases between the germline ends. Germline assignment: CDR1 MGHDK and CDR2 SYGVNS. CDR3 loop: CASSDGGSYEQYF. The DNA of the CDR3 is TGTGCCAGCAGCGACGGGGGCTCCTACGAGCAGTACTTC.

This clonotype appeared a few times. The chain employs TRBV10-2 and TRBJ2-3, with 8 nucleotides matching TRBD2. Looked up from germline, CDR1 is WSHSY and CDR2 is SAAADI. The CDR3 totals 18 residues. V dropped 0 bases and J dropped 1; count of bases not matched to a gene: 9. For the CDR3, the DNA is TGCGCCAGCAGTGAGTCCTACATTACTAGCGGACGCACAGATACGCAGTATTTT. Translation: CASSESYITSGRTDTQYF.

About this clonotype: A read error may explain this, as a much larger clone is one base away. This chain links TRBV10-3 with TRBJ2-7; weak D call: TRBD1 (6 bases). The germline V gene has CDR1 ENHRY and CDR2 SYGVKD. The CDR3 has 14 amino acids. Here the CDR3 DNA reads TGTGCCATCAGCCCGGACAGCCTCTCCTACGAGCAGTGCTTC. It encodes CAISPDSLSYEQCF.

This clonotype came up many times. The rearrangement joins TRBV3-1 to TRBJ1-5; tentative D call: TRBD1 (5 bases). Trimming pared 1 base from V and 9 bases from J, leaving 7 bases between. The CDR3 has 12 amino acids. Germline lookup yields CDR1 LGHDT and CDR2 YNNKEL (reference sequence). The chain's CDR3 is CASSQGQGPQHF. CDR3 in DNA: TGTGCCAGCAGCCAAGGTCAGGGGCCCCAGCATTTT.

In this sample, this clonotype turned up many times. The chain has TRBV6-2 or TRBV6-3 and TRBJ2-1; 9 bases map to TRBD2. CDR3 size: 16 residues. J was trimmed by 2 bases and V by 7 bases; bases with no gene match: 9. CDR1 MNHEY and CDR2 SVGEGT come from the germline V gene. The DNA for the CDR3 is TGTGCCAGCACCTTAGCGGCTAGCGGGACCTACAATGAGCAGTTCTTC. This translates into CASTLAASGTYNEQFF.

Many counts were recorded for this clonotype. This chain joins TRBV24-1 and TRBJ2-3; TRBD2 agrees at 11 bases. The CDR3 length is 16 residues. V dropped 3 bases and J dropped 4; count of bases not matched to a gene: 5. Germline CDR1 and CDR2: KGHDR and SFDVKD. CDR3 region: CATSDPTSGRADTQYF. The CDR3 DNA is TGTGCCACCAGTGATCCCACTAGCGGGAGAGCAGATACGCAGTATTTT.

The chain has TRBV6-5 and TRBJ1-2, with a weak D call TRBD1 (5 bases). The CDR3 sequence is 12 residues long. Germline-derived CDR1 and CDR2 are MNHEY and SVGAGI. With 2 bases removed from V and 8 bases from J, the gap between germline ends came to 9 bases. CDR3 residues: CASSYRGFGYTF. In DNA, the CDR3 is TGTGCCAGCAGTTACAGGGGATTCGGCTACACCTTC.

The chain uses TRBV7-8 and TRBJ2-2; the D gene is possibly TRBD1 (6 bases). Germline loops: CDR1 SGHVS, CDR2 FQNEAQ. The CDR3 has 15 amino acids. V was cut by 2 bases and J by 4 bases, with 11 bases left in between. This chain's CDR3 is CASSLTGSGTGELFF. DNA of the CDR3: TGTGCCAGCAGCTTAACAGGGTCGGGCACCGGGGAGCTGTTTTTT.

This clonotype was found many times. J is TRBJ1-1 and V is TRBV6-5; D unresolved. Germline loops: CDR1 MNHEY, CDR2 SVGAGI. V was trimmed by 2 bases and J by 4 bases, leaving 8 bases between them. The CDR3 has 13 residues. Here the CDR3 DNA reads TGTGCCAGCAGTTACCAGTCGGGCACTGAAGCTTTCTTT. Amino acid sequence: CASSYQSGTEAFF.

The chain couples TRBV5-1 to TRBJ1-3; D unclear. This CDR3 is built from 12 residues. Germline CDR1 and CDR2: SGHRS and YFSETQ. The germline V and J ends were trimmed by 5 bases and 7 bases, with 10 bases remaining between them. CDR3 DNA sequence: TGCGCCAGCAGTGGCAATTGGAACACCATATATTTT. This codes for CASSGNWNTIYF.

V usage is TRBV25-1 and J usage is TRBJ2-1, with 11 positions matching TRBD2. Germline CDR1 MGHDK, CDR2 SYGVNS. V was pared by 3 bases and J by 4 bases, with 2 bases of the junction left unmatched. The CDR3 has 15 residues. The CDR3 sequence is CASSEGLAVYNEQFF. The CDR3 region has the DNA TGTGCCAGCAGTGAGGGACTAGCGGTATACAATGAGCAGTTCTTC.

This clonotype was seen at least ten times. The genes are TRBV21-1 and TRBJ2-4. TRBV21-1 has pseudogene status. CDR3 length: 11 residues. This CDR3 is CASITRNIQYF. DNA for the CDR3: TGTGCCAGCATAACCAGAAACATTCAGTACTTC.

The V gene is TRBV4-2, the J gene TRBJ2-7; D possibly corresponds to TRBD2 (6 bases). Germline assignment: CDR1 LGHNA and CDR2 YNFKEQ. CDR3 length: 19 amino acids. V was clipped by 0 bases and J by 0 bases, with 21 bases between them. CDR3 coding DNA: TGTGCCAGCAGCCAAGATCCCGCGGGGACCCTCCTACCCTCCTACGAGCAGTACTTC. Protein sequence: CASSQDPAGTLLPSYEQYF.